The 11 T cell receptor beta chains listed next were all sequenced from one sample in a study of TIL therapy for anti-PD-1-resistant metastatic lung cancer. Sequencing used immunoSEQ v3. Sequencing used immunoSEQ multiplex PCR; TCRdb keeps in-frame clones, though not all of them. Counted here are just under 60,000 clones, 55% to 75% occurring once; the ten biggest clones make up 5.5% to 8.5%. Time point specified: pre-treatment sample, taken before nivolumab and TIL therapy. The sample here was blood, taken at baseline. The source is a person between 25 and 79 years old with non-small cell lung cancer.

The rearrangement uses TRBV5-4 and TRBJ2-2; D tentatively fits TRBD1 or TRBD2 (5 bases each). Germline V gene lookup returns CDR1 SGHNT and CDR2 YYREEE (reference sequence). CDR3 length equals 17 residues. V lost 4 bases, J lost 0 bases, and 16 bases lay in between. The DNA of the CDR3 is TGTGCCAGCAGCCCCCCTGGGGGAGCAGCGAACACCGGGGAGCTGTTTTTT. As protein: CASSPPGGAANTGELFF.

This clone is a singleton in its sample. The V gene is TRBV19, the J gene TRBJ2-6; a possible D gene is TRBD2 (5 bases). This CDR3 has 17 amino acids. CDR1 is LNHDA, CDR2 SQIVND, per germline (reference sequence). Trimming cost V 4 bases and J 2 bases, with 15 bases left between them. The CDR3 coding sequence is TGTGCCAGTAGTACCTCCCATGCGAGGGCTGGGGCCAACGTCCTGACTTTC. Residues: CASSTSHARAGANVLTF.

This clone was observed a single time. This chain uses TRBV7-2 with TRBJ1-5; D unclear. The CDR3 is made up of 13 amino acids. Trimming removed 5 bases at V and 9 bases at J, with 14 bases between. Germline CDR1 is SGHTA and CDR2 is FQGNSA. The CDR3 loop reads CASSPRENRPQHF. The CDR3 DNA is TGTGCCAGCAGCCCTAGGGAGAATAGGCCCCAGCATTTT.

This clone has only a few counts. V and J are TRBV7-9 and TRBJ1-3; 7 bases map to TRBD1. The CDR3 length is 14 residues. V lost 5 bases and J lost 4; bases outside the gene matches: 5. The germline CDR1 and CDR2 sequences are SEHNR and FQNEAQ (reference sequence). The CDR3 here is CASSLGTAGNTIYF. The CDR3 DNA reads as TGTGCCAGCAGCCTAGGGACAGCCGGAAACACCATATATTTT.

This clone has just a few counts. CDR3: CASSITNSPLHF. CDR3 in DNA: TGTGCCAGTAGTATCACTAATTCACCCCTCCACTTT. The genes are TRBV19 and TRBJ1-6; D gene uncertain. The CDR3 is 12 residues long. Looked up from germline, CDR1 is LNHDA and CDR2 is SQIVND (reference sequence). The V end was cut by 3 bases, the J end by 6 bases, with 3 bases between.

V usage is TRBV7-2 and J usage is TRBJ2-7; a possible D gene is TRBD1 (6 bases). V lost 4 bases and J lost 1, with 14 bases in between. The CDR3 is 15 residues long. Germline CDR1 is SGHTA and CDR2 is FQGNSA. For the CDR3, the DNA is TGTGCCAGCAGCTATGGGACATTTCGTTCCTACGAGCAGTACTTC. This codes for CASSYGTFRSYEQYF.

The chain is built from TRBV27 and TRBJ1-4; 7 bases are a match to TRBD1. CDR1 is MNHEY and CDR2 is SMNVEV in the germline V gene (reference sequence). With 8 bases clipped from V and 8 bases from J, the junction kept 8 bases outside the gene matches. This CDR3 spans 13 amino acids. CDR3 loop: CASSTGVREKLFF. CDR3 nucleotide sequence: TGTGCCAGCTCTACAGGGGTGAGGGAAAAACTGTTTTTT.

The chain links TRBV7-9 to TRBJ1-3; 7 bases map to TRBD1. Trimming cost V 5 bases and J 1 base; bases outside gene matches: 5. The germline CDR1 and CDR2 sequences are SEHNR and FQNEAQ (reference sequence). The CDR3 runs 15 residues. CDR3 amino acids: CASSQGTASGNTIYF. The CDR3 DNA is TGTGCCAGCAGCCAAGGGACAGCTTCTGGAAACACCATATATTTT.

This sequence joins TRBV21-1 and TRBJ1-3. TRBV21-1 is given as a pseudogene. This CDR3 is 16 amino acids long. In DNA form, the CDR3 reads TGTGCCAGCCCGTCGTGGGACGCCCGCTCTGGAAACACCATATATTTT. It codes for CASPSWDARSGNTIYF.

The chain recombines TRBV15 with TRBJ1-6; D gene uncertain. CDR1 is LNHNV, CDR2 YYDKDF, per germline (reference sequence). The V and J ends lost 2 bases and 7 bases respectively, with 6 bases between them. This CDR3 is 13 amino acids long. The chain's CDR3 is CATSRNYNSPLHF. CDR3 sequence (DNA): TGTGCCACCAGCAGAAATTACAATTCACCCCTCCACTTT.

This chain links TRBV2 with TRBJ1-6; perhaps TRBD1 as D (5 bases). The CDR3 has 16 amino acids. V lost 2 bases and J 3 bases, leaving 11 bases between the germline ends. Per germline, CDR1 SNHLY and CDR2 FYNNEI. CDR3 in amino acids: CASSELGRGYNSPLHF. The CDR3 bases are TGTGCCAGCAGTGAATTGGGAAGGGGCTATAATTCACCCCTCCACTTT.